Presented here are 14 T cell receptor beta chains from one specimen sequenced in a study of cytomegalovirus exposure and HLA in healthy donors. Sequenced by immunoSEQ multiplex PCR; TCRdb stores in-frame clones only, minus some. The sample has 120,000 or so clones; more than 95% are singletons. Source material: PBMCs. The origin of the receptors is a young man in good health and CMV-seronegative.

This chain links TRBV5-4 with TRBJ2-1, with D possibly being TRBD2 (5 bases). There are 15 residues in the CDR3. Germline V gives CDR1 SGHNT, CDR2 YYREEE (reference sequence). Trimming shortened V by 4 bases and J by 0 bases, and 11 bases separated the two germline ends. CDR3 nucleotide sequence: TGTGCCAGCAGCCGACGGGAAAGCTCCTACAATGAGCAGTTCTTC. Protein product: CASSRRESSYNEQFF.

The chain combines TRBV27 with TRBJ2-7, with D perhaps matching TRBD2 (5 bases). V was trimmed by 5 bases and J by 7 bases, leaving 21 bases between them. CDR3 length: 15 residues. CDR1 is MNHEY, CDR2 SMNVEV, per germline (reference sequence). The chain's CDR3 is CASSPLPLEPGEQYF. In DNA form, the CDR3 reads TGTGCCAGCAGTCCCCTCCCACTAGAACCTGGGGAGCAGTACTTC.

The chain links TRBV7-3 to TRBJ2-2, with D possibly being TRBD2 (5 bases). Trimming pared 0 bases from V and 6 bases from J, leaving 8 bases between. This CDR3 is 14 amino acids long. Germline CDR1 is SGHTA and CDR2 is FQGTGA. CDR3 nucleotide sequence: TGTGCCAGCAGCTTAACCCCGAGGGCCGGGGAGCTGTTTTTT. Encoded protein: CASSLTPRAGELFF.

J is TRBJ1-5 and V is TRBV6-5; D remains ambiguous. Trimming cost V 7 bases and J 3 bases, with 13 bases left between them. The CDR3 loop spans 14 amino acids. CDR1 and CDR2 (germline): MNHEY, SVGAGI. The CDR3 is CASKAEGTNQPQHF. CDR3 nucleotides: TGTGCCAGCAAGGCCGAGGGAACCAATCAGCCCCAGCATTTT.

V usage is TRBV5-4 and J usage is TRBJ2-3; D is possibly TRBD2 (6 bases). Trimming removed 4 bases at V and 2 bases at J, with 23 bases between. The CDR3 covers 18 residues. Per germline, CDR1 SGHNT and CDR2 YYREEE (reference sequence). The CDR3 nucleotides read TGTGCCAGCAGCCGCTACTCCGGCCCGGGGGTCCCCACAGATACGCAGTATTTT. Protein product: CASSRYSGPGVPTDTQYF.

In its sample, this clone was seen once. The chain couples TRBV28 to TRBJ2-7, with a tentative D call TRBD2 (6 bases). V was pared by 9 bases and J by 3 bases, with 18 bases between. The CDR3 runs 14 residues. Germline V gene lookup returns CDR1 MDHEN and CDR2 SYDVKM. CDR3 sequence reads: CASLRRASGYEQYF. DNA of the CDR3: TGTGCCAGTCTTAGGAGGGCCTCGGGCTACGAGCAGTACTTC.

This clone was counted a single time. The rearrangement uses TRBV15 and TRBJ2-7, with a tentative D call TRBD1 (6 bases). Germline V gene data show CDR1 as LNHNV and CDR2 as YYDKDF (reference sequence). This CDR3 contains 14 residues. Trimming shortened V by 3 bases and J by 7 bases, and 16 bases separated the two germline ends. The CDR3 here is CATSSSIYGTEQYF. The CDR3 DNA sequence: TGTGCCACCAGCAGCTCTATCTATGGGACAGAGCAGTACTTC.

The CDR3 DNA is TGCGCCAGCAGCCTGGGCAAGGGGGTCTCTGGAAACACCATATATTTT. Translating gives CASSLGKGVSGNTIYF. The chain has TRBV4-3 and TRBJ1-3, with D possibly matching TRBD1 (6 bases). The CDR3 length is 16 residues. Germline V gene sequence: CDR1 LGHNA, CDR2 YSLEER. V shed 4 bases and J shed 0 bases, with 13 bases lying between them.

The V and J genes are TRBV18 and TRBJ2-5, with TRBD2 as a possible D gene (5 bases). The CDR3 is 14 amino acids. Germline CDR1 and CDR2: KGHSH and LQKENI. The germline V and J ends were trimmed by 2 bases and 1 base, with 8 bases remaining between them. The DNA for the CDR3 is TGTGCCAGCTCACCAAACAGCGGCCAAGAGACCCAGTACTTC. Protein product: CASSPNSGQETQYF. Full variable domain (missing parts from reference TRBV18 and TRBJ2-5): NAGVMQNPRHLVRRRGQEARLRCSPMKGHSHVYWYRQLPEEGLKFMVYLQKENIIDESGMPKERFSAEFPKEGPSILRIQQVVRGDSAAYFCASSPNSGQETQYFGPGTRLLVL.

CDR3 region: CASSTTGEDIQYF. In DNA, the CDR3 is TGTGCCAGCAGTACTACAGGGGAGGACATTCAGTACTTC. The chain joins TRBV6-1 to TRBJ2-4, with D maybe TRBD1 (7 bases). This CDR3 comprises 13 residues. V gave up 5 bases and J gave up 8 bases, with 13 bases separating them. CDR1 and CDR2 (germline): MNHNS, SASEGT.

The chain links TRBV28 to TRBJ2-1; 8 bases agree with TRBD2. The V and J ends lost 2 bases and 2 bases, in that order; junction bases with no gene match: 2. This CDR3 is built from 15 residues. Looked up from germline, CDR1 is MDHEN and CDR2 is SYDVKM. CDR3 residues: CASSLAGGTYNEQFF. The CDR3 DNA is TGTGCCAGCAGTTTAGCGGGGGGAACCTACAATGAGCAGTTCTTC.

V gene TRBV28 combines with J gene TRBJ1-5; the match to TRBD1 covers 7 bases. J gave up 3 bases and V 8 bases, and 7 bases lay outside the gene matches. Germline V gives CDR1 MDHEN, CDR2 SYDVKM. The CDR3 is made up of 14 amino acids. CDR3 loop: CASFPGQTNQPQHF. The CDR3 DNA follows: TGTGCCAGCTTCCCGGGACAGACCAATCAGCCCCAGCATTTT.

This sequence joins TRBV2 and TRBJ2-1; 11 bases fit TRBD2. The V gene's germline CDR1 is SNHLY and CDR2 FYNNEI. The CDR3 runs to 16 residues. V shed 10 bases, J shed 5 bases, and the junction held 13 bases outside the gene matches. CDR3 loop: CAILGTSGSMNNEQFF. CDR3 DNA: TGTGCCATCCTGGGAACTAGCGGGAGCATGAACAATGAGCAGTTCTTC.

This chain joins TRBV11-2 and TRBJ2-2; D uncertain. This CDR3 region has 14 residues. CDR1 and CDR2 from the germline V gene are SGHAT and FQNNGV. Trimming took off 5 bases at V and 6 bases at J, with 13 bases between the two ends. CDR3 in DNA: TGTGCCAGCAGCCCACAGAATTTGGCCGGGGAGCTGTTTTTT. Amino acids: CASSPQNLAGELFF.